This passage covers 3 T cell receptor beta chains from one sample sequenced in a study of OX40 agonist ivuxolimab in advanced cancers. The protocol was immunoSEQ multiplex PCR, while the TCRdb copy is restricted to in-frame clones and leaves out a portion. The sample includes more than 100,000 clones, about 92% of them seen just once. Here the sequenced sample was CD4+ or CD8+ T cells sorted from blood, taken in a trial of the OX40 agonist ivuxolimab. The receptors come from an adult with an advanced solid tumor such as melanoma, head and neck, liver or kidney cancer.

The rearrangement uses TRBV19 and TRBJ2-7; possibly TRBD2 for D (6 bases). Per the germline V gene, CDR1 is LNHDA and CDR2 is SQIVND (reference sequence). The V end was cut by 6 bases, the J end by 4 bases, with 16 bases between. This CDR3 has 14 amino acids. Here the CDR3 reads CASSLSGPSYEQYF. The CDR3 DNA reads as TGTGCCAGTAGCCTTAGCGGACCCTCATACGAGCAGTACTTC.

The chain links TRBV7-9 to TRBJ1-1; D might be TRBD1 (6 bases). The V end was cut by 2 bases, the J end by 1 base, with 20 bases between. This CDR3 has 18 amino acids. Germline V gene sequence: CDR1 SEHNR, CDR2 FQNEAQ (reference sequence). The CDR3 sequence: CASSLYKFSGQSNTEAFF. The CDR3 nucleotides are TGTGCCAGCAGCTTATATAAATTTTCCGGACAGTCGAACACTGAAGCTTTCTTT.

The chain carries TRBV7-3 and TRBJ1-2; 10 bases line up with TRBD1. Germline V gene lookup returns CDR1 SGHTA and CDR2 FQGTGA. The V gene end was trimmed by 2 bases and the J gene end by 6 bases; junction bases not matched to a gene: 3. The length of the CDR3 is 14 residues. CDR3 amino acids: CASSLGDRGDGYTF. The CDR3 DNA sequence: TGTGCCAGCAGCTTAGGGGACAGGGGTGATGGCTACACCTTC.